The count of the clone carrying this TCR beta chain is one. Antigen unknown. CDR3 length: 15 residues. The V segment lost 3 bases and the J segment 4 bases; nucleotides outside the gene matches: 6. The V gene's germline CDR1 is MGHRA and CDR2 YSYEKL. For the diagnoses, clinical symptoms, serum thyroxine and TRAb, thyroid ultrasound and orbital computed tomography were used. Progressors' blood was drawn at hyperthyroidism diagnosis, before ophthalmopathy symptoms. Using RNA transcripts as the source, TCR beta CDR3 regions were amplified. HTBI primers were employed in a first-round RT-PCR of the TCR CDR3. TCRdb reprocessed the multiplex PCR reads via MiXCR and lists one record per CDR3 protein. This repertoire shows fewer than 200,000 distinct CDR3 sequences, 8% to 9.5% found once; its top ten account for 22%. The data stem from a study of T cells in Graves' hyperthyroidism and ophthalmopathy. Findings and limits, study-wide: By a 13 V-J model, ophthalmopathy was set apart from stable hyperthyroidism.

The sequenced material came from blood. The J gene is TRBJ2-4, the V gene TRBV4-1, with 7 nucleotides matching TRBD1. This clonotype was sampled from a woman in her late teens or twenties with Graves' hyperthyroidism that later progressed to Graves' ophthalmopathy. The CDR3 DNA is TGCGCCAGCAGCCAGCCGGGACAGATGAAAAACATTCAGTACTTC. It translates to CASSQPGQMKNIQYF.